The 21 T cell receptor beta chains given below trace back to one sample, sequenced in a study of blood T cell repertoires in COVID-19. Measured with immunoSEQ multiplex PCR; TCRdb has only the in-frame clones, and not every one. The data hold about 430,000 clones, with 70% to 90% observed a single time. Sequenced input: PBMCs or T cells enriched from blood (not recorded which). The receptors derive from a woman under 30 who had been exposed to COVID-19.

The chain combines TRBV20-1 with TRBJ2-7, with D hard to call. Germline CDR1 DFQATT, CDR2 SNEGSKA (reference sequence). This CDR3 has 12 residues. The germline V and J ends were trimmed by 3 bases and 2 bases, with 8 bases remaining between them. For the CDR3, the DNA is TGCAGTGCTAGTGACGCTACCTACGAGCAGTACTTC. As protein: CSASDATYEQYF.

J is TRBJ1-1 and V is TRBV23-1, with D perhaps matching TRBD1 (6 bases). TRBV23-1 is reported as an ORF; its role is uncertain. V was clipped by 6 bases and J by 2 bases, with 25 bases between them. The CDR3 loop spans 18 amino acids. This CDR3 is CASSRTPGGPEGNTEAFF. The CDR3 coding sequence is TGCGCCAGCAGCCGAACTCCCGGGGGGCCGGAAGGTAACACTGAAGCTTTCTTT.

The chain couples TRBV7-2 to TRBJ2-7; D might be TRBD1 (5 bases). Trimming removed 5 bases at V and 4 bases at J, with 12 bases between. Germline V CDR1 and CDR2: SGHTA, FQGNSA. CDR3 length: 13 amino acids. CDR3 DNA: TGTGCCAGCAGCCCTACAGGAGTTTACGAGCAGTACTTC. Protein sequence: CASSPTGVYEQYF.

The V gene is TRBV3-1 (or the pseudogene TRBV3-2), the J gene TRBJ2-1; D may be TRBD1 (6 bases). Per the germline V gene, CDR1 is LGHDT and CDR2 is YNNKEL (reference sequence). The CDR3 consists of 17 residues. The V gene lost 4 bases and the J gene lost 1 base, with 17 bases spanning the gap. CDR3 sequence reads: CASSRRYRAKSYNEQFF. DNA of the CDR3: TGTGCCAGCAGCCGCCGTTACAGGGCCAAATCCTACAATGAGCAGTTCTTC.

The chain carries TRBV28 and TRBJ2-7, with 9 bases that match TRBD2. After removal of 5 bases from V and 4 bases from J, the junction contained 6 bases not matched to a gene. The CDR3 has 14 residues. Germline CDR1 reads MDHEN; CDR2 reads SYDVKM. The CDR3 DNA sequence: TGTGCCAGCAGTCGACTAGCGGACTCATACGAGCAGTACTTC. Encoded protein: CASSRLADSYEQYF.

V gene TRBV29-1 combines with J gene TRBJ1-2; D is possibly TRBD1 (6 bases). CDR1 SQVTM and CDR2 ANQGSEA come from the germline V gene. Trimming stripped 7 bases from V and 7 bases from J, with 34 bases between. The CDR3 has 18 residues. The CDR3 loop is CSGPTGILKVWNESGYTF. In DNA form, the CDR3 reads TGCAGCGGACCCACAGGGATCCTGAAGGTATGGAATGAAAGTGGCTACACCTTC.

This clone was detected only once. V is TRBV14 and J is TRBJ2-5, with D tentatively TRBD1 (6 bases). The CDR3 spans 15 residues. The germline CDR1 and CDR2 sequences are SGHDN and FVKESK. The ends were cut back, 6 bases at V and 2 bases at J, with 16 bases in the middle. DNA for the CDR3: TGTGCCAGCAGTCCCCGGCTGGGGGCACAAGAGACCCAGTACTTC. Residues: CASSPRLGAQETQYF.

The chain combines TRBV19 with TRBJ1-2, with TRBD1 as a possible D gene (5 bases). The CDR3 sequence is 14 residues long. Trimming stripped 3 bases from V and 4 bases from J, with 12 bases between. Germline V gene data show CDR1 as LNHDA and CDR2 as SQIVND (reference sequence). The CDR3 here is CASSMIGASYGYTF. The CDR3 DNA sequence: TGTGCCAGTAGTATGATAGGGGCCTCCTATGGCTACACCTTC. The complete variable domain, with remaining parts taken from reference TRBV19 and TRBJ1-2, reads DGGITQSPKYLFRKEGQNVTLSCEQNLNHDAMYWYRQDPGQGLRLIYYSQIVNDFQKGDIAEGYSVSREKKESFPLTVTSAQKNPTAFYLCASSMIGASYGYTFGSGTRLTVV.

The chain is built from TRBV2 and TRBJ2-5; 10 bases are a match to TRBD1. J was trimmed by 3 bases and V by 8 bases; bases with no gene match: 3. The germline CDR1 and CDR2 sequences are SNHLY and FYNNEI. The CDR3 sequence is 13 residues long. CDR3 sequence: CASDRGREETQYF. In nucleotides, the CDR3 is TGTGCCAGCGACAGGGGGCGCGAAGAGACCCAGTACTTC.

The chain employs TRBV1 and TRBJ1-6; TRBD1 is the table's D call, not checked against the DNA. TRBV1 is a pseudogene segment. The CDR3 sequence is 16 residues long. The CDR3 DNA follows: TGCACCAGCAGCCAAGATTACGCCCGCCCCAGTTCACCCCTCCACTTT. The encoded protein is CTSSQDYARPSSPLHF.

This clone was observed once. The chain's CDR3 is CASSPGQTHRALNYGYTF. In nucleotides, the CDR3 is TGCGCCAGCAGCCCCGGTCAGACGCACAGGGCTCTGAACTATGGCTACACCTTC. J is TRBJ1-2 and V is TRBV4-3; D perhaps matches TRBD1 (6 bases). This CDR3 has 18 amino acids. V dropped 4 bases and J dropped 2 bases, with 23 bases sitting between them. CDR1 and CDR2 from the germline V gene are LGHNA and YSLEER.

This clone has a handful of counts. The chain is built from TRBV19 and TRBJ2-3, with TRBD1 matching over 12 bases. The germline V gene has CDR1 LNHDA and CDR2 SQIVND (reference sequence). Unmatched junction bases numbered 11, after V lost 6 bases and J lost 4 bases. The length of the CDR3 is 17 residues. The CDR3 spells CASRANPGTGGSDTQYF. The CDR3 DNA sequence: TGTGCCAGTAGAGCAAATCCCGGGACAGGGGGCTCAGATACGCAGTATTTT.

This chain uses TRBV29-1 with TRBJ1-2; no clear D gene. With 7 bases removed from V and 4 bases from J, the gap between germline ends came to 10 bases. The CDR3 is 11 residues long. Germline CDR1 SQVTM, CDR2 ANQGSEA. CDR3 sequence (DNA): TGCAGCGCTCCCAGAGGCTATGGCTACACCTTC. Its translation is CSAPRGYGYTF.

The chain joins TRBV28 to TRBJ2-7; perhaps TRBD2 as D (6 bases). Germline CDR1 MDHEN, CDR2 SYDVKM. V lost 2 bases and J lost 3, with 17 bases in between. The CDR3 runs to 16 residues. CDR3 region: CASSLRTTGGNYEQYF. DNA for the CDR3: TGTGCCAGCAGTTTAAGAACAACCGGGGGAAACTACGAGCAGTACTTC.

The J gene is TRBJ2-7, the V gene TRBV6-5; D might be TRBD1 (6 bases). The CDR3 totals 14 residues. Trimming shortened V by 6 bases and J by 4 bases, and 16 bases separated the two germline ends. Germline V gives CDR1 MNHEY, CDR2 SVGAGI. DNA of the CDR3: TGTGCCAGCAGAAGGGGGAAGAATGCTTACGAGCAGTACTTC. The encoded protein is CASRRGKNAYEQYF.

The chain has TRBV18 and TRBJ2-7; tentatively, D is TRBD1 (5 bases). The germline CDR1 and CDR2 sequences are KGHSH and LQKENI. The CDR3 contains 13 residues. V gave up 3 bases and J gave up 2 bases, with 8 bases separating them. The CDR3 loop is CASSPPGPYEQYF. As DNA, the CDR3 is TGTGCCAGCTCACCCCCAGGGCCCTACGAGCAGTACTTC.

The rearrangement uses TRBV2 and TRBJ2-3; D remains unclear. Trimming left V 4 bases short and J 0 bases short, with 14 bases between. In germline, CDR1 is SNHLY, CDR2 FYNNEI. This CDR3 is built from 16 residues. CDR3 region: CASSGPGSKSTDTQYF. The DNA of the CDR3 is TGTGCCAGCAGTGGTCCTGGCTCAAAAAGCACAGATACGCAGTATTTT.

V gene TRBV9 combines with J gene TRBJ2-2; D is ambiguous. V was pared by 4 bases and J by 2 bases, with 6 bases between. CDR3 length: 13 amino acids. The V gene's germline CDR1 is SGDLS and CDR2 YYNGEE. This CDR3 reads CASSPINTGELFF. As DNA, the CDR3 is TGTGCCAGCAGCCCTATAAACACCGGGGAGCTGTTTTTT.

This chain links TRBV28 with TRBJ2-3; 10 nucleotides match TRBD1. The germline gives CDR1 MDHEN, CDR2 SYDVKM. V gave up 5 bases and J gave up 6 bases; unmatched junction bases: 8. The CDR3 has 15 amino acids. This chain's CDR3 is CASSRPGTGDDTQYF. CDR3 nucleotides: TGTGCCAGCAGTCGTCCCGGGACAGGGGACGATACGCAGTATTTT. Full variable domain (remainder filled in from reference TRBV28 and TRBJ2-3): DVKVTQSSRYLVKRTGEKVFLECVQDMDHENMFWYRQDPGLGLRLIYFSYDVKMKEKGDIPEGYSVSREKKERFSLILESASTNQTSMYLCASSRPGTGDDTQYFGPGTRLTVL.

The chain has TRBV7-9 and TRBJ2-3; weak D call: TRBD1 (6 bases). Germline V gene sequence: CDR1 SEHNR, CDR2 FQNEAQ (reference sequence). Trimming left V 2 bases short and J 6 bases short, with 6 bases between. The CDR3 extends over 12 amino acids. The DNA of the CDR3 is TGTGCCAGCAGCTTACAGGGGGATACGCAGTATTTT. It yields the protein CASSLQGDTQYF.

V usage is TRBV6-5 and J usage is TRBJ1-1; 9 nucleotides match TRBD1. J gave up 1 base and V 4 bases, and 1 base lay outside the gene matches. The CDR3 runs to 14 residues. Germline V CDR1 and CDR2: MNHEY, SVGAGI. The CDR3 DNA sequence: TGTGCCAGCAGTTGGGGACAGGGGAACACTGAAGCTTTCTTT. Encoded protein: CASSWGQGNTEAFF.